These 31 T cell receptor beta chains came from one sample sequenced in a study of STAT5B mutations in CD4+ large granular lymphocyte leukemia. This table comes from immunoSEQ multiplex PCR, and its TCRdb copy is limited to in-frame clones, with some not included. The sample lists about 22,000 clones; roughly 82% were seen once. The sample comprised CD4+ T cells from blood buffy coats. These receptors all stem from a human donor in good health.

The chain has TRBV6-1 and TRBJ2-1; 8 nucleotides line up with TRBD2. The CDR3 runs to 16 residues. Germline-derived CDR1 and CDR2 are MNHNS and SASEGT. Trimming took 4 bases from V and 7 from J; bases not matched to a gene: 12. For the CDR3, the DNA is TGTGCCAGCAGTGCGGGGCCAGCGGGGGCGTCGAATGAGCAGTTCTTC. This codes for CASSAGPAGASNEQFF.

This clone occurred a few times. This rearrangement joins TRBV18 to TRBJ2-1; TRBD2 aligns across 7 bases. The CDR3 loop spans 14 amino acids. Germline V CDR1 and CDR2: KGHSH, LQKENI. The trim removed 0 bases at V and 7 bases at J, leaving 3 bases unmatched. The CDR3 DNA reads TGTGCCAGCTCACCACCATCACTAGCGAATGAGCAGTTCTTC. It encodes CASSPPSLANEQFF.

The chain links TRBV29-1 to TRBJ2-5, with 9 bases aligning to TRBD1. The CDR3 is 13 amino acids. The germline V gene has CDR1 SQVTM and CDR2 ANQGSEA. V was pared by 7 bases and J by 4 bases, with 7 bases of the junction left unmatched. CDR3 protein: CSGGTGRGETQYF. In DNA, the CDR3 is TGCAGCGGTGGGACAGGGCGGGGAGAGACCCAGTACTTC.

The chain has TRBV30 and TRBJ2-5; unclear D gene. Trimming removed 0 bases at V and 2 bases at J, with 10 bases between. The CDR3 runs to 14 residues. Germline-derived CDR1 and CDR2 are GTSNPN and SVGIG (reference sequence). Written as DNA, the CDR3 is TGTGCCTGGAGTGTATCTAGACGACAAGAGACCCAGTACTTC. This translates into CAWSVSRRQETQYF.

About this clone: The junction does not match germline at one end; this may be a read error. The CDR3 reads CASSPQNAGELFF. The DNA of the CDR3 is TGTGCCAGCAGCCCGCAGAACGCCGGGGAGCTGTTTTTT. J is TRBJ2-2 and V is TRBV7-2; no reliable D call. CDR3 length: 13 amino acids. Germline loops: CDR1 SGHTA, CDR2 FQGNSA.

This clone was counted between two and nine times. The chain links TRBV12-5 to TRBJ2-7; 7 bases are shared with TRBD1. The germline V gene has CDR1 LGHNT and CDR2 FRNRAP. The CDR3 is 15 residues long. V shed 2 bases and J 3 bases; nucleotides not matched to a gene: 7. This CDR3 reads CASGLNVSGGYEQYF. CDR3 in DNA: TGTGCTAGTGGTTTGAACGTTTCAGGGGGCTACGAGCAGTACTTC.

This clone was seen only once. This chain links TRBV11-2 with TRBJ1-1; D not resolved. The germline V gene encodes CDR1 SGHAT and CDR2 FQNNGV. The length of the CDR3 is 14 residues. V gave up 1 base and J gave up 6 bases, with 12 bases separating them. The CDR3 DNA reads TGTGCCAGCAGCTTAGGTCTAGCCCGAGCTGAAGCTTTCTTT. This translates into CASSLGLARAEAFF.

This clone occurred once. Written as DNA, the CDR3 is TGTGCCAGCAGCCTGGACCCCGGGGATACGCAGTATTTT. It encodes CASSLDPGDTQYF. This rearrangement joins TRBV5-8 to TRBJ2-3, with unresolved D. The V gene's germline CDR1 is SGHTS and CDR2 YDEGEE. The CDR3 covers 13 residues. V lost 4 bases and J 6 bases, leaving 12 bases between the germline ends.

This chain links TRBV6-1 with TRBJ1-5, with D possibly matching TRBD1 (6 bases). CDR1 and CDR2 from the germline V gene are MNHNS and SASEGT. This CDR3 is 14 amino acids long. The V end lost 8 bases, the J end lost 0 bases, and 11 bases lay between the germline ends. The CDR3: CASCGQLSNQPQHF. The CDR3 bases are TGTGCCAGCTGTGGACAGCTTAGCAATCAGCCCCAGCATTTT.

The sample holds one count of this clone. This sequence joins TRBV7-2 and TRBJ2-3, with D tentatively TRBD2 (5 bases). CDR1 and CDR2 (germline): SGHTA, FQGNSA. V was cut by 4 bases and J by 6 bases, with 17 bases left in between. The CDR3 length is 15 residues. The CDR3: CASSSDYTRGDTQYF. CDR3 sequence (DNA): TGTGCCAGCAGCTCAGACTATACGCGCGGGGATACGCAGTATTTT.

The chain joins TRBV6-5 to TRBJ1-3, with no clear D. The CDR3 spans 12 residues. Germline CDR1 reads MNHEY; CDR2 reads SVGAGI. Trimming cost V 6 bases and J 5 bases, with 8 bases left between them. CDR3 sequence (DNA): TGTGCCAGCAGATTTGGGCGAAACACCATATATTTT. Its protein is CASRFGRNTIYF.

The CDR3 loop reads CASSLATRGEQYF. CDR3 nucleotides: TGTGCCAGCAGTTTAGCGACCCGGGGCGAGCAGTACTTC. V usage is TRBV28 and J usage is TRBJ2-7; tentative D call: TRBD2 (5 bases). The length of the CDR3 is 13 residues. Germline values: CDR1 MDHEN, CDR2 SYDVKM. Between the trimmed V and J ends, which lost 2 bases and 6 bases, there was a span of 11 bases.

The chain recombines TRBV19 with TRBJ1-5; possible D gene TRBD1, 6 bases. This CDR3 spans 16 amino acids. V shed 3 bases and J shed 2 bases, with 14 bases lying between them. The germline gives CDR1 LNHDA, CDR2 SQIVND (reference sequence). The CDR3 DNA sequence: TGTGCCAGTAGTATTAGTTTCGGGGGCGGCAATCAGCCCCAGCATTTT. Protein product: CASSISFGGGNQPQHF.

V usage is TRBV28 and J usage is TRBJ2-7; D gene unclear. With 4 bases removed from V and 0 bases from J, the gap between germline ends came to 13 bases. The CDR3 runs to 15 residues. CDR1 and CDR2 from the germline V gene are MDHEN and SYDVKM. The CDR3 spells CASSSPSRSSYEQYF. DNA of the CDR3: TGTGCCAGCAGTTCCCCTTCGAGGAGCTCCTACGAGCAGTACTTC.

Here the CDR3 DNA reads TGTGCCAGCAGCTCCCCGACAGCGTCCTACGAGCAGTACTTC. Amino acids: CASSSPTASYEQYF. The rearrangement joins TRBV7-9 to TRBJ2-7; a weak D match, TRBD1 (5 bases). CDR1 SEHNR and CDR2 FQNEAQ come from the germline V gene (reference sequence). V was shortened by 4 bases and J by 1 base, with 11 bases between the two germline ends. The CDR3 loop spans 14 amino acids.

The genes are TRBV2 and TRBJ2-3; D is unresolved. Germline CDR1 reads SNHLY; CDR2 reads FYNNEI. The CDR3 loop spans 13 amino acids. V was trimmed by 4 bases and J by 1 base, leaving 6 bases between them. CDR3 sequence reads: CASSVRGTDTQYF. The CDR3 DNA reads TGTGCCAGCAGTGTGCGAGGCACAGATACGCAGTATTTT.

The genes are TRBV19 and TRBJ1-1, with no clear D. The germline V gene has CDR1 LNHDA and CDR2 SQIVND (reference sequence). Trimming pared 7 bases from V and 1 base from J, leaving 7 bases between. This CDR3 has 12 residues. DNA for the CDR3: TGTGCCAGTACCTTGACGAACACTGAAGCTTTCTTT. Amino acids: CASTLTNTEAFF.

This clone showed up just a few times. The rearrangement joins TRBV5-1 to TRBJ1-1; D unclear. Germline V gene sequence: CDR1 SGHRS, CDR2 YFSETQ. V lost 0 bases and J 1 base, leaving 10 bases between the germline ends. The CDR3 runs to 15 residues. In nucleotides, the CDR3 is TGCGCCAGCAGCTTGGGAGGCGGAGGGAACACTGAAGCTTTCTTT. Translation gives CASSLGGGGNTEAFF.

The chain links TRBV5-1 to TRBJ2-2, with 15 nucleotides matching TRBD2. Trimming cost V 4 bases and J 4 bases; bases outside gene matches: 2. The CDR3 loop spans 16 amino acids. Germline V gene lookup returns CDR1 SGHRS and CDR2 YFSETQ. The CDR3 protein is CASSTGLAGGTGELFF. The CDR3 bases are TGCGCCAGCAGCACGGGACTAGCGGGGGGCACCGGGGAGCTGTTTTTT.

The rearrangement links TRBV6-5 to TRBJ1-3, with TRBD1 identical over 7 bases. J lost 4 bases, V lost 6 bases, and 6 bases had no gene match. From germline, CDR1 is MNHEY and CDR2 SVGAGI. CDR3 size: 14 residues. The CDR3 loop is CASRQGSFGNTIYF. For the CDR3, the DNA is TGTGCCAGCAGACAGGGGTCGTTCGGAAACACCATATATTTT.

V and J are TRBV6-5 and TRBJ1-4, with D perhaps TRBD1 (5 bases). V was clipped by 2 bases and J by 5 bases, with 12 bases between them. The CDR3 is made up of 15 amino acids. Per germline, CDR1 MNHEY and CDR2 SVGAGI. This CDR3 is CASSYADRKNEKLFF. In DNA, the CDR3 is TGTGCCAGCAGTTACGCCGACAGAAAGAATGAAAAACTGTTTTTT.

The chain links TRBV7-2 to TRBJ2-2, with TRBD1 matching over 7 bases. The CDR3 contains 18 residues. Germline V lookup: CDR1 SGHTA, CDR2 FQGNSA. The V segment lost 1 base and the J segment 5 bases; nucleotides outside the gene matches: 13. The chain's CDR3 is CASSLGVGGRLETGELFF. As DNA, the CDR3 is TGTGCCAGCAGCTTAGGGGTAGGGGGCCGGTTGGAGACCGGGGAGCTGTTTTTT.

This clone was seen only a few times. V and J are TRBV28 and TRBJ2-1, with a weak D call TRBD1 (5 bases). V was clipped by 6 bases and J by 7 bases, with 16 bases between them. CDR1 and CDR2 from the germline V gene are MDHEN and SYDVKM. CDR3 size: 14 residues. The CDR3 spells CASRRQGGVNEQFF. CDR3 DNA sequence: TGTGCCAGCAGGCGGCAGGGTGGGGTTAATGAGCAGTTCTTC.

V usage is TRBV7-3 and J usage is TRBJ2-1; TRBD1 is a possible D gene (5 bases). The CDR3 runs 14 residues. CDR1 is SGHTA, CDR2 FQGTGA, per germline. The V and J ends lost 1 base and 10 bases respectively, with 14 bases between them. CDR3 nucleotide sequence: TGTGCCAGCAGCTTAAACCCAGGGCTGGGAGAGCAGTTCTTC. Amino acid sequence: CASSLNPGLGEQFF.

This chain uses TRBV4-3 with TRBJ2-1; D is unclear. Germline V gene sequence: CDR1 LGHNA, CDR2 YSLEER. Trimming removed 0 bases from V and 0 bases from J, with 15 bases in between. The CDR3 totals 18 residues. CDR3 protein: CASSQDPVARSSYNEQFF. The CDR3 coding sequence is TGCGCCAGCAGCCAAGATCCTGTGGCGAGAAGCTCCTACAATGAGCAGTTCTTC.

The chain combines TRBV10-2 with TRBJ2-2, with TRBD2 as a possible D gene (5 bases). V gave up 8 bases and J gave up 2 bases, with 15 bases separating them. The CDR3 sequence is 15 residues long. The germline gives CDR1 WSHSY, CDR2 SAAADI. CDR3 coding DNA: TGCGCCAGCGAGACGAGCGGAGTCAACACCGGGGAGCTGTTTTTT. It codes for CASETSGVNTGELFF.

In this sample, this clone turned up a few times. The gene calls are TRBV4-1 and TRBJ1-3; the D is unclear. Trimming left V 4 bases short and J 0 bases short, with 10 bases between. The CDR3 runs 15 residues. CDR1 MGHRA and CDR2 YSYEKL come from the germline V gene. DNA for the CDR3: TGCGCCAGCAGCCGCGACCAAGCCTCTGGAAACACCATATATTTT. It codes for CASSRDQASGNTIYF.

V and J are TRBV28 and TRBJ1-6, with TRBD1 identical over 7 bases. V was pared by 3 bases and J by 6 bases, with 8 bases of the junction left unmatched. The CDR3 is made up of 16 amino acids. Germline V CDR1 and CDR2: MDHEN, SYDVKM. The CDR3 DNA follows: TGTGCCAGCAGTTTGGGGACAGTCAGTCTTAATTCACCCCTCCACTTT. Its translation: CASSLGTVSLNSPLHF.

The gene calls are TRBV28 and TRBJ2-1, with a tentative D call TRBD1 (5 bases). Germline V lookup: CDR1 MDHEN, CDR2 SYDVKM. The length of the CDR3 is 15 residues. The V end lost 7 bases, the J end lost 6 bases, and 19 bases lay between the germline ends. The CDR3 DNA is TGTGCCAGCATGCAGGGCGGCGGCCTGGGCAATGAGCAGTTCTTC. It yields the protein CASMQGGGLGNEQFF. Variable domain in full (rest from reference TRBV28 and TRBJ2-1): DVKVTQSSRYLVKRTGEKVFLECVQDMDHENMFWYRQDPGLGLRLIYFSYDVKMKEKGDIPEGYSVSREKKERFSLILESASTNQTSMYLCASMQGGGLGNEQFFGPGTRLTVL.

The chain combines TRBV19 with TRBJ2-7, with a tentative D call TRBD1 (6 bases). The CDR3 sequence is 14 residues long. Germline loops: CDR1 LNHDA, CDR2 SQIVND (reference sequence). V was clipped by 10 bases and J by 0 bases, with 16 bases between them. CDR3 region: CATRSQGYSYEQYF. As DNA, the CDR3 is TGTGCCACCAGATCCCAGGGGTACTCCTACGAGCAGTACTTC. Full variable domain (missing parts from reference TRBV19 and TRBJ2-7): DGGITQSPKYLFRKEGQNVTLSCEQNLNHDAMYWYRQDPGQGLRLIYYSQIVNDFQKGDIAEGYSVSREKKESFPLTVTSAQKNPTAFYLCATRSQGYSYEQYFGPGTRLTVT.

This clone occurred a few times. CDR3 sequence reads: CASSLGGMGYEQYF. The CDR3 DNA reads TGTGCCAGCAGCTTAGGAGGGATGGGCTACGAGCAGTACTTC. The rearrangement joins TRBV7-8 to TRBJ2-7, with D possibly TRBD2 on 5 matching bases. Germline lookup yields CDR1 SGHVS and CDR2 FQNEAQ. The CDR3 has 14 residues. With 1 base removed from V and 3 bases from J, the gap between germline ends came to 10 bases. The full variable domain, in which reference TRBV7-8 and TRBJ2-7 provide the parts outside the CDR3, is GAGVSQSPRYKVAKRGQDVALRCDPISGHVSLFWYQQALGQGPEFLTYFQNEAQLDKSGLPSDRFFAERPEGSVSTLKIQRTQQEDSAVYLCASSLGGMGYEQYFGPGTRLTVT.